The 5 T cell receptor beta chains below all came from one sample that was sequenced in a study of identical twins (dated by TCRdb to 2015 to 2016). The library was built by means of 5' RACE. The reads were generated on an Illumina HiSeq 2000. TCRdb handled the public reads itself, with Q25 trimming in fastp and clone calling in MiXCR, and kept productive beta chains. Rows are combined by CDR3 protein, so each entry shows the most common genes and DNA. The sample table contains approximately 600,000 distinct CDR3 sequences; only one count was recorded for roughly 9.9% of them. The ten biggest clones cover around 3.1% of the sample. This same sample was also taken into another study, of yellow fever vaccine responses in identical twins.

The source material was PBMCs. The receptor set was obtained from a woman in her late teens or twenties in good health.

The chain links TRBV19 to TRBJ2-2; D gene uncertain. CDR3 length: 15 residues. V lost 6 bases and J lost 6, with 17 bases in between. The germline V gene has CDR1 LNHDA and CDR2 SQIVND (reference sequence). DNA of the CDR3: TGTGCCAGTAGCCCCTCCAAGGACCGCCCCGGGGAGCTGTTTTTT. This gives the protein CASSPSKDRPGELFF.

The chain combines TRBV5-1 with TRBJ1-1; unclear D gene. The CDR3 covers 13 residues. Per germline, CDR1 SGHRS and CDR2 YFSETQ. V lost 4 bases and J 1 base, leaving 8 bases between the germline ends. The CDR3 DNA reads TGCGCCAGCAGCGTTGAATGGAACACTGAAGCTTTCTTT. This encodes CASSVEWNTEAFF. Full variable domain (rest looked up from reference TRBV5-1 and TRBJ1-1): KAGVTQTPRYLIKTRGQQVTLSCSPISGHRSVSWYQQTPGQGLQFLFEYFSETQRNKGNFPGRFSGRQFSNSRSEMNVSTLELGDSALYLCASSVEWNTEAFFGQGTRLTVV.

This CDR3 is CASSQDRYGYGYTF. For the CDR3, the DNA is TGTGCCAGCAGCCAAGATCGCTACGGCTATGGCTACACCTTC. The V gene is TRBV14, the J gene TRBJ1-2; D uncertain. The V end was cut by 0 bases, the J end by 4 bases, with 9 bases between. The CDR3 contains 14 residues. Germline V gene data show CDR1 as SGHDN and CDR2 as FVKESK.

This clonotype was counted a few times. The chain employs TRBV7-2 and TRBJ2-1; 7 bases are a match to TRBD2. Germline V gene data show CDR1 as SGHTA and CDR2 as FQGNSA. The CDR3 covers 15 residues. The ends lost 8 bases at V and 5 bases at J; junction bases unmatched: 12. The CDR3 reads CASRQWGGGNNEQFF. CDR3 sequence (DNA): TGTGCCAGCCGACAGTGGGGGGGAGGGAACAATGAGCAGTTCTTC.

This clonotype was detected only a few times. The CDR3 spells CASSSLPGTSAPNIQYF. CDR3 nucleotides: TGTGCCAGCAGCTCCCTCCCCGGGACTAGCGCCCCAAACATTCAGTACTTC. The chain carries TRBV3-1 and TRBJ2-4, with 10 bases lining up with TRBD2. Germline values: CDR1 LGHDT, CDR2 YNNKEL (reference sequence). The ends lost 5 bases at V and 6 bases at J; junction bases unmatched: 13. The CDR3 loop spans 17 amino acids.